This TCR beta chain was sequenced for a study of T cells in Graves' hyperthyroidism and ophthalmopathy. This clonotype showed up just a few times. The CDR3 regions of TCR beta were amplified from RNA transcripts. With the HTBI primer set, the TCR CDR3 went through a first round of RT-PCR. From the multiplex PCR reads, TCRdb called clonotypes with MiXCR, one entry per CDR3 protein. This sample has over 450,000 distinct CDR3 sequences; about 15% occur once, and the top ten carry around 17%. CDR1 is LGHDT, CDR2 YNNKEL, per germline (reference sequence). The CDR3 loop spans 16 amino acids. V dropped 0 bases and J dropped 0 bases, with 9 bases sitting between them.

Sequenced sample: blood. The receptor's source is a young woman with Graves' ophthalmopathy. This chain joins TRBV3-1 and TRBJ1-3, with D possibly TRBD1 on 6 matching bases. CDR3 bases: TGTGCCAGCAGCCAAGAAGGAGGGGGCTCTGGAAACACCATATATTTT. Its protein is CASSQEGGGSGNTIYF.